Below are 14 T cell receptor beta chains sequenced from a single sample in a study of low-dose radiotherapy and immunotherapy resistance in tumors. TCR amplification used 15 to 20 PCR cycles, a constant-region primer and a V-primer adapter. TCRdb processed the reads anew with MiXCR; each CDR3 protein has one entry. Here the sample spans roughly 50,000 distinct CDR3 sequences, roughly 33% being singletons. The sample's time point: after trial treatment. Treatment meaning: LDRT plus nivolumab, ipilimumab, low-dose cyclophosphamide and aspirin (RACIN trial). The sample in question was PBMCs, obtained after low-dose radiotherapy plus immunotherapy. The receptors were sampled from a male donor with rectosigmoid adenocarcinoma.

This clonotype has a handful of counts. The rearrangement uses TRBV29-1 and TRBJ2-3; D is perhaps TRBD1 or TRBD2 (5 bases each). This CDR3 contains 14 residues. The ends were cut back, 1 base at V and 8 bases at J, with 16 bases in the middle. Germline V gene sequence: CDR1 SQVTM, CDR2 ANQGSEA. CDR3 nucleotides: TGCAGCGTTGAAGCTGCTGGACCTGGGGGTACGCAGTATTTT. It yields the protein CSVEAAGPGGTQYF.

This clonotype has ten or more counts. The CDR3 DNA reads as TGCAGTACGAGTCCCGGGACCCTCGTAGGGAATGAGCAGTTCTTC. Amino acid sequence: CSTSPGTLVGNEQFF. The V gene is TRBV20-1, the J gene TRBJ2-1; D may correspond to TRBD1 or TRBD2 (5 bases each). Trimming cost V 8 bases and J 7 bases, with 24 bases left between them. In germline, CDR1 is DFQATT, CDR2 SNEGSKA (reference sequence). This CDR3 spans 15 amino acids.

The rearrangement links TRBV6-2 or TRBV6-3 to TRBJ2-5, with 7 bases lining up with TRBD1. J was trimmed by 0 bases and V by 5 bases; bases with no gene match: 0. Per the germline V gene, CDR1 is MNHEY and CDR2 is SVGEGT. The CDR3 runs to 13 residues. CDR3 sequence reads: CASSGTDQETQYF. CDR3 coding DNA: TGTGCCAGCAGTGGGACAGACCAAGAGACCCAGTACTTC.

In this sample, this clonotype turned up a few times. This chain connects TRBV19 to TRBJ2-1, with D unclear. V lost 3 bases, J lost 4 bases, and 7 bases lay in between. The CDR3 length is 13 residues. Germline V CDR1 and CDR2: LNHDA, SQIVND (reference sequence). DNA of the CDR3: TGTGCCAGTAGTATCGGGCTATACAATGAGCAGTTCTTC. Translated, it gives CASSIGLYNEQFF.

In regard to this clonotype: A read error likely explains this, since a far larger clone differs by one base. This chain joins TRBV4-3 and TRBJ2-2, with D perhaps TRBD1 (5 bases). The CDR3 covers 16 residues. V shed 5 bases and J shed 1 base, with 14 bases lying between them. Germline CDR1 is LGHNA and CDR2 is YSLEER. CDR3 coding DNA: TGCGCCAGCAGCACAGGCTCAACAGTGAACACCGGGGAGCTGTTTTTT. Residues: CASSTGSTVNTGELFF.

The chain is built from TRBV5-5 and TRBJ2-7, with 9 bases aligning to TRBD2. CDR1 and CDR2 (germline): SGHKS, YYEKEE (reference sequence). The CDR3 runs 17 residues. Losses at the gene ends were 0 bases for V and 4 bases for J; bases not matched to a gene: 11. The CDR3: CASSLVLRPSGVYEQYF. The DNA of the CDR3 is TGTGCCAGCAGCTTGGTGCTCAGGCCTAGCGGGGTGTACGAGCAGTACTTC.

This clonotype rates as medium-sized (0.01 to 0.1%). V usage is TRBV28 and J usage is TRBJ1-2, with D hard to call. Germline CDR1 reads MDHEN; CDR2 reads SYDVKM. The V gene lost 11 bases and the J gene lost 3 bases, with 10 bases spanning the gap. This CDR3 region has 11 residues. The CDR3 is CAHPGDYGYTF. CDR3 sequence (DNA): TGTGCCCACCCGGGCGACTATGGCTACACCTTC.

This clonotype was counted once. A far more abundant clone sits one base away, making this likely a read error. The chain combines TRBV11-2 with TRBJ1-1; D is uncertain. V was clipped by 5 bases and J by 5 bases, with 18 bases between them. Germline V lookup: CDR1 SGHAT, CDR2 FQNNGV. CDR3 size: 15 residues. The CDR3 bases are TGTGCCAGCAGCCCCGGCAAGGGCGTTGGGACTGAAGCTTTCTTT. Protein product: CASSPGKGVGTEAFF.

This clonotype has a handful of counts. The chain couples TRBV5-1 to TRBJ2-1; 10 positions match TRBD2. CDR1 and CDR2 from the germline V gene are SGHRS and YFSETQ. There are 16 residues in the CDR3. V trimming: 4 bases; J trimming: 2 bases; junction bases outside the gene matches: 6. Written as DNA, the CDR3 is TGCGCCAGCAGCCCCTCCGGGACTAGCGCCTACAATGAGCAGTTCTTC. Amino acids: CASSPSGTSAYNEQFF.

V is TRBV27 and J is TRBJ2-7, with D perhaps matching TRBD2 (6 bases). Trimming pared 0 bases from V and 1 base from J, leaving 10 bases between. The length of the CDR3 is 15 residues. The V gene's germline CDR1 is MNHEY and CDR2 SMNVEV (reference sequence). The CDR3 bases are TGTGCCAGCAGTTTATCGGGACTCCTATCCTACGAGCAGTACTTC. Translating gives CASSLSGLLSYEQYF.

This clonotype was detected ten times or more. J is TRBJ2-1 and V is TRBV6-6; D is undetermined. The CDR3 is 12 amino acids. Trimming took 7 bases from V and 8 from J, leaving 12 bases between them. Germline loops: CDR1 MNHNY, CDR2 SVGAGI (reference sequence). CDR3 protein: CASNSVGDEQFF. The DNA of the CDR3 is TGTGCCAGCAATAGTGTTGGCGATGAGCAGTTCTTC.

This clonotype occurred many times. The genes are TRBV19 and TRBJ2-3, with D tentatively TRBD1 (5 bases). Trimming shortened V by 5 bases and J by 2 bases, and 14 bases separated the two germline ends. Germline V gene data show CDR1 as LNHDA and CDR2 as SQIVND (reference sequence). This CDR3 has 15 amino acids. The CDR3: CASSQWGYPTDTQYF. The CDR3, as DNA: TGTGCCAGTAGTCAGTGGGGCTACCCCACAGATACGCAGTATTTT. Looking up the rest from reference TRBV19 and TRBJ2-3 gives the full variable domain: DGGITQSPKYLFRKEGQNVTLSCEQNLNHDAMYWYRQDPGQGLRLIYYSQIVNDFQKGDIAEGYSVSREKKESFPLTVTSAQKNPTAFYLCASSQWGYPTDTQYFGPGTRLTVL.

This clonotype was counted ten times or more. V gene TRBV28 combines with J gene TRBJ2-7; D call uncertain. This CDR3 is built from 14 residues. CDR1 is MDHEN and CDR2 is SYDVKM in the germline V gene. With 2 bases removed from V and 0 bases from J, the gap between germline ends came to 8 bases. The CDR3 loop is CASSLPDISYEQYF. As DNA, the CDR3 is TGTGCCAGCAGTTTACCCGACATCTCCTACGAGCAGTACTTC.

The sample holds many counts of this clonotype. The CDR3 here is CASSLGGANEKLFF. The CDR3 DNA is TGTGCCAGCAGTTTGGGGGGCGCTAATGAAAAACTGTTTTTT. The gene calls are TRBV28 and TRBJ1-4; the D gene is possibly TRBD1 (6 bases). V lost 3 bases to trimming and J lost 3 bases, with 8 bases between them. CDR1 and CDR2 (germline): MDHEN, SYDVKM. This CDR3 is 14 amino acids long.